What follows is one TCR beta chain and its context. TCRdb's copy holds only in-frame clones and misses some; the assay was immunoSEQ multiplex PCR. This table has roughly 280,000 clones, more than 80% appearing once. The data were taken from a study of blood T cell repertoires in COVID-19. The V gene's germline CDR1 is LGHDT and CDR2 YNNKEL (reference sequence). CDR3 size: 16 residues. The V end lost 4 bases, the J end lost 4 bases, and 16 bases lay between the germline ends. The chain couples TRBV3-1 (or the pseudogene TRBV3-2) to TRBJ2-2, with D maybe TRBD1 (6 bases). The clonotype originates from a woman in her thirties with acute COVID-19. Sequenced sample: PBMCs or T cells enriched from blood (not recorded which). DNA of the CDR3: TGTGCCAGCAGCCGTCATGGCACAGGGCCCACCGGGGAGCTGTTTTTT. Protein product: CASSRHGTGPTGELFF.